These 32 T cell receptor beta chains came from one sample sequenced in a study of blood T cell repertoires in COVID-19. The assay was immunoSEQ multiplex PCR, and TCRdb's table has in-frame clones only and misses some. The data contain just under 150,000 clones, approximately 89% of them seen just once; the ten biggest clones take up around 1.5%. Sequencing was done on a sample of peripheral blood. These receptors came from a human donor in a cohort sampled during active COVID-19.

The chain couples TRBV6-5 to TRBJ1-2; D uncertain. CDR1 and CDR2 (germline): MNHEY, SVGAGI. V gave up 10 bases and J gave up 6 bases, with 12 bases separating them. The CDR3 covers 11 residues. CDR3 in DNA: TGTGCCACAAGCGGAGGGAATGGCTACACCTTC. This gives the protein CATSGGNGYTF.

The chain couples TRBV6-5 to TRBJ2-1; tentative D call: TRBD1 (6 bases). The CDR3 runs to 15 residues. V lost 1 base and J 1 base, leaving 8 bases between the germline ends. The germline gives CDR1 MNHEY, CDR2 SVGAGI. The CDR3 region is CASSYYGQSYNEQFF. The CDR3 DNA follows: TGTGCCAGCAGTTACTACGGACAGTCCTACAATGAGCAGTTCTTC.

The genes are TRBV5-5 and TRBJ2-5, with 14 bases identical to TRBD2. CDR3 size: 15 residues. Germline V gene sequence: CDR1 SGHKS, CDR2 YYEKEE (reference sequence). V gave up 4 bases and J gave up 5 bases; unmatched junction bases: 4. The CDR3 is CASSHRTSGGETQYF. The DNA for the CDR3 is TGTGCCAGCAGCCACCGGACTAGCGGGGGGGAGACCCAGTACTTC.

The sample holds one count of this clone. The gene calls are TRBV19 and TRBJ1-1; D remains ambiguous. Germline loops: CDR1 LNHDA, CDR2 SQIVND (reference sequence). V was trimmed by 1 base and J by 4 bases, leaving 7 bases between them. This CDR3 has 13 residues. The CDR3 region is CASSIGSGTEAFF. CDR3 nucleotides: TGTGCCAGTAGTATAGGGTCGGGCACTGAAGCTTTCTTT.

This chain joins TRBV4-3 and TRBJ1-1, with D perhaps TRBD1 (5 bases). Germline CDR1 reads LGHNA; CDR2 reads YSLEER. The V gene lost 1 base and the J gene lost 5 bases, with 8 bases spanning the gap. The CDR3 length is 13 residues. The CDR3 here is CASSQGQTTEAFF. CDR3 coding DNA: TGCGCCAGCAGCCAAGGACAGACTACTGAAGCTTTCTTT.

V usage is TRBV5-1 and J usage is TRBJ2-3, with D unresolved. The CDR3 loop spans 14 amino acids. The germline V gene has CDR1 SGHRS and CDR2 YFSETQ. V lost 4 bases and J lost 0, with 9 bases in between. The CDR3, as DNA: TGCGCCAGCAGCGCGGTCCGGAGCACAGATACGCAGTATTTT. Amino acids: CASSAVRSTDTQYF.

The CDR3 DNA reads TGTGCCAGCAGCGATTGGACAGGGGGGAACAATGAGCAGTTCTTC. Amino acid sequence: CASSDWTGGNNEQFF. The gene calls are TRBV9 and TRBJ2-1; 10 bases line up with TRBD1. The V segment lost 3 bases and the J segment 5 bases; nucleotides outside the gene matches: 5. Germline CDR1 and CDR2: SGDLS and YYNGEE. The CDR3 extends over 15 amino acids.

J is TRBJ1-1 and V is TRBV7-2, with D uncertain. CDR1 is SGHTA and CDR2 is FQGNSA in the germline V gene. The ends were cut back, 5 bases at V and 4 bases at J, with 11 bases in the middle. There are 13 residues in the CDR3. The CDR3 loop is CASSTQASTEAFF. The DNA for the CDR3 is TGTGCCAGCAGCACCCAGGCGAGCACTGAAGCTTTCTTT.

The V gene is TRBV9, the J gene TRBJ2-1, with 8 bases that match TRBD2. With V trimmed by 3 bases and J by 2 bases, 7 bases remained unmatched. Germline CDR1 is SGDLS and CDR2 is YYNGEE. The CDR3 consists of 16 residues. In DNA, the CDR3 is TGTGCCAGCAGCGACGGCGGGGGGACTACCTACAATGAGCAGTTCTTC. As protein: CASSDGGGTTYNEQFF. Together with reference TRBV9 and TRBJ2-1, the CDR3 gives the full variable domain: DSGVTQTPKHLITATGQRVTLRCSPRSGDLSVYWYQQSLDQGLQFLIQYYNGEERAKGNILERFSAQQFPDLHSELNLSSLELGDSALYFCASSDGGGTTYNEQFFGPGTRLTVL.

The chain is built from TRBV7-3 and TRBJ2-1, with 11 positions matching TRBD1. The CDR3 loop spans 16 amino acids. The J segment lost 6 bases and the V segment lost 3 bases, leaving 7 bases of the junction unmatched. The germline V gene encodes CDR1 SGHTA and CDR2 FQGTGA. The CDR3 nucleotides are TGTGCCAGCAGCTTTACTTTTGGGACAGGGGGCAATGAGCAGTTCTTC. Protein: CASSFTFGTGGNEQFF. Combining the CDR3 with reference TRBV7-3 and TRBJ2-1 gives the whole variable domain GAGVSQTPSNKVTEKGKYVELRCDPISGHTALYWYRQSLGQGPEFLIYFQGTGAADDSGLPNDRFFAVRPEGSVSTLKIQRTERGDSAVYLCASSFTFGTGGNEQFFGPGTRLTVL.

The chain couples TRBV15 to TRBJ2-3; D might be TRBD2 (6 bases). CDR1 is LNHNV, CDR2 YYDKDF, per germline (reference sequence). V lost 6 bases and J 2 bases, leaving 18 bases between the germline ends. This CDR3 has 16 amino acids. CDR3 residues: CATRLWWASDTDTQYF. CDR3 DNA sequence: TGTGCCACCAGGCTCTGGTGGGCTAGCGACACAGATACGCAGTATTTT.

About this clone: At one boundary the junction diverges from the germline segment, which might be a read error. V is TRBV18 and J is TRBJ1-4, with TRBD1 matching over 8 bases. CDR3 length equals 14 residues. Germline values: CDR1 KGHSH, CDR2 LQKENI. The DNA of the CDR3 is TGTGCCAGCTCCCCACAGGGGGGGAATGAAAAACTGTTTTTT. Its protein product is CASSPQGGNEKLFF. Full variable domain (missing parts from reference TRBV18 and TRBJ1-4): NAGVMQNPRHLVRRRGQEARLRCSPMKGHSHVYWYRQLPEEGLKFMVYLQKENIIDESGMPKERFSAEFPKEGPSILRIQQVVRGDSAAYFCASSPQGGNEKLFFGSGTQLSVL.

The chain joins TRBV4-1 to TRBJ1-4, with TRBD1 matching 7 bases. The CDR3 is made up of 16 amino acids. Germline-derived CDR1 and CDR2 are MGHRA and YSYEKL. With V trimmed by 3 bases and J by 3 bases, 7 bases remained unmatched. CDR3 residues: CASSHPKGAANEKLFF. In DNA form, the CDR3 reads TGCGCCAGCAGCCACCCGAAGGGGGCTGCTAATGAAAAACTGTTTTTT.

This CDR3 reads CASRGQGLPYYNSPLHF. The CDR3 DNA is TGTGCCAGCAGAGGACAGGGGCTTCCTTACTATAATTCACCCCTCCACTTT. V and J are TRBV27 and TRBJ1-6; 9 nucleotides line up with TRBD1. The ends lost 6 bases at V and 3 bases at J; junction bases unmatched: 9. This CDR3 is built from 17 residues. Looked up from germline, CDR1 is MNHEY and CDR2 is SMNVEV (reference sequence).

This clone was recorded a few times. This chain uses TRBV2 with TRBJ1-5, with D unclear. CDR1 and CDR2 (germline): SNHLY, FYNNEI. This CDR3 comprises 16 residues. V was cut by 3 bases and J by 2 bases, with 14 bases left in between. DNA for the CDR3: TGTGCCAGCAGTGACCCCAGGTTTAAGGGCAATCAGCCCCAGCATTTT. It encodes CASSDPRFKGNQPQHF.

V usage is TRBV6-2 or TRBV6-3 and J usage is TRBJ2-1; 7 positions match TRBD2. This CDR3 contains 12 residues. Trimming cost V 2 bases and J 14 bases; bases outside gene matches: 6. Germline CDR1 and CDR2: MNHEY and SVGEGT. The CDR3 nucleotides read TGTGCCAGCAGTTACGTGGGGGGGTCCGAGTTCTTC. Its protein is CASSYVGGSEFF.

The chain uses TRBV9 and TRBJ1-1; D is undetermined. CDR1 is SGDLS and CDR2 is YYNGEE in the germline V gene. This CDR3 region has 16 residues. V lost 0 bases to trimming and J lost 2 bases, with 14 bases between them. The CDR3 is CASSVGSSWRNTEAFF. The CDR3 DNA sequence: TGTGCCAGCAGCGTAGGAAGCTCTTGGAGAAACACTGAAGCTTTCTTT. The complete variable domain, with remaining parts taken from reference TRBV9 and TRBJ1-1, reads DSGVTQTPKHLITATGQRVTLRCSPRSGDLSVYWYQQSLDQGLQFLIQYYNGEERAKGNILERFSAQQFPDLHSELNLSSLELGDSALYFCASSVGSSWRNTEAFFGQGTRLTVV.

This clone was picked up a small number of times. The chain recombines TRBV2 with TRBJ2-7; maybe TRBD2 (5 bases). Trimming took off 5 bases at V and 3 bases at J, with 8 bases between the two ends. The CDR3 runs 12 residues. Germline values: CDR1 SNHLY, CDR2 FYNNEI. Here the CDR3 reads CASSWTGYEQYF. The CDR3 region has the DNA TGTGCCAGCAGTTGGACTGGCTACGAGCAGTACTTC.

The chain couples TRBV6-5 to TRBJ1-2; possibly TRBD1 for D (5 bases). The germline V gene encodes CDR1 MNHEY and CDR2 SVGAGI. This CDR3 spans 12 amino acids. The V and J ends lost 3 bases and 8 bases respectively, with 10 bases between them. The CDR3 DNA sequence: TGTGCCAGCAGTTATTCAGGGCGAGGCTACACCTTC. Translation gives CASSYSGRGYTF.

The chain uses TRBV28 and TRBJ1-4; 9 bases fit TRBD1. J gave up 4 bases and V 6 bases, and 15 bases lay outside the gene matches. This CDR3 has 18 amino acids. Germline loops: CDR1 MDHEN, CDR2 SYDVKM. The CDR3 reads CASRAPGQGWALNEKLFF. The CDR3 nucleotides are TGTGCCAGCAGGGCCCCGGGACAGGGTTGGGCCCTTAATGAAAAACTGTTTTTT. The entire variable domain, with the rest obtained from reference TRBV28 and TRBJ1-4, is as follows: DVKVTQSSRYLVKRTGEKVFLECVQDMDHENMFWYRQDPGLGLRLIYFSYDVKMKEKGDIPEGYSVSREKKERFSLILESASTNQTSMYLCASRAPGQGWALNEKLFFGSGTQLSVL.

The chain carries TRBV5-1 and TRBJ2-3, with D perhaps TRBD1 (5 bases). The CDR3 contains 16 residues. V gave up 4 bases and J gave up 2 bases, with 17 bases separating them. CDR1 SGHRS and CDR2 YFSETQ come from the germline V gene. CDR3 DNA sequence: TGCGCCAGCAGCCCAGCAGGGCGTGGATCCACAGATACGCAGTATTTT. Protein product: CASSPAGRGSTDTQYF.

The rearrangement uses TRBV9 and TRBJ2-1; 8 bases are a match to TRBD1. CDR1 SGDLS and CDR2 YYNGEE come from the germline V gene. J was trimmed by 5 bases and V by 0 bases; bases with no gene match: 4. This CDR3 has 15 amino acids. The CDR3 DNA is TGTGCCAGCAGCGTAGTTGGACAGGGAAACAATGAGCAGTTCTTC. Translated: CASSVVGQGNNEQFF.

CDR3 amino acids: CASSSTGTVNTEAFF. DNA for the CDR3: TGTGCCAGCAGTTCGACCGGGACAGTGAACACTGAAGCTTTCTTT. The V gene is TRBV27, the J gene TRBJ1-1, with 7 bases aligning to TRBD1. The CDR3 totals 15 residues. Germline CDR1 is MNHEY and CDR2 is SMNVEV (reference sequence). Trimming took 4 bases from V and 0 from J; bases not matched to a gene: 5.

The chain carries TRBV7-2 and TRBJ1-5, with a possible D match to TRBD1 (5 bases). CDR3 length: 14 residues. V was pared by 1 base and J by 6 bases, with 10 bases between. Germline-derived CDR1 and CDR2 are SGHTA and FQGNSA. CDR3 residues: CASSLVAGGQPQHF. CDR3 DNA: TGTGCCAGCAGCTTAGTAGCGGGGGGTCAGCCCCAGCATTTT.

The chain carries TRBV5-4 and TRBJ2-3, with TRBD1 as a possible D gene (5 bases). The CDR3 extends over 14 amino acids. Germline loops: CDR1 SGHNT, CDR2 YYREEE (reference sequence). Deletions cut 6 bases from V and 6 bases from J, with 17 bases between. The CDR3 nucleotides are TGTGCCAGCACCAGGGTGGGTAGCTCTGATACGCAGTATTTT. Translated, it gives CASTRVGSSDTQYF.

The CDR3 DNA follows: TGTGCCAGCAACCTCGACACTGGCACTGAAGCTTTCTTT. Amino acids: CASNLDTGTEAFF. V usage is TRBV6-5 and J usage is TRBJ1-1; D remains ambiguous. The CDR3 extends over 13 amino acids. Trimming cost V 7 bases and J 4 bases, with 13 bases left between them. CDR1 and CDR2 from the germline V gene are MNHEY and SVGAGI.

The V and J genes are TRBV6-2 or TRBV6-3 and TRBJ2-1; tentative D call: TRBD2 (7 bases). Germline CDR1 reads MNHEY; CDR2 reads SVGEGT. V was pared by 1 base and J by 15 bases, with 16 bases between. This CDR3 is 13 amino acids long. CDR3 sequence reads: CASSYYAGAGRFF. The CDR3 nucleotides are TGTGCCAGCAGTTACTATGCGGGGGCTGGGCGGTTCTTC.

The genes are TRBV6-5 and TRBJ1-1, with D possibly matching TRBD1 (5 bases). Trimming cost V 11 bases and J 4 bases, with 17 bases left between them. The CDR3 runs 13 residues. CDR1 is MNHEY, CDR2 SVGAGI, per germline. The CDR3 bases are TGTGCCTCCCTGTGGAGGGGCCCCACTGAAGCTTTCTTT. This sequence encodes CASLWRGPTEAFF.

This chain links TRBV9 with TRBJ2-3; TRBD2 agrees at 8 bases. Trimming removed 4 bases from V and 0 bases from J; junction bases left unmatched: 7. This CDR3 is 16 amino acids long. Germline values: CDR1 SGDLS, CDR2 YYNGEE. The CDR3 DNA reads TGTGCCAGCAGCTCCCGGACGGGGGGGAGCACAGATACGCAGTATTTT. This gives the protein CASSSRTGGSTDTQYF.

The CDR3 bases are TGTGCCAGCAGCTTAGGTAGCGGGGACACAGATACGCAGTATTTT. Translated: CASSLGSGDTDTQYF. The chain has TRBV7-2 and TRBJ2-3; TRBD2 agrees at 8 bases. Germline V gene sequence: CDR1 SGHTA, CDR2 FQGNSA. CDR3 length equals 15 residues. V shed 1 base and J 2 bases; nucleotides not matched to a gene: 2.

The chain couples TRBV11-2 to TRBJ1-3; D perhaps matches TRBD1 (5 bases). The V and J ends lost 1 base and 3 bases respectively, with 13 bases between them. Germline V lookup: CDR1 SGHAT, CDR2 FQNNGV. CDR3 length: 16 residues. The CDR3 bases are TGTGCCAGCAGCTTAGCCCAGGGTGCTTTTGGAAACACCATATATTTT. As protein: CASSLAQGAFGNTIYF.

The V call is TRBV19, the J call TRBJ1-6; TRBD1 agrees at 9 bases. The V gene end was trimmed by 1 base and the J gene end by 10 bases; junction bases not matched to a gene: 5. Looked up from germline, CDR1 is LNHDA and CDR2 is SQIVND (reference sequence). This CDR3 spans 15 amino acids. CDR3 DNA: TGTGCCAGTAGTATAGGGGACAGGGTCGGGTCACCCCTCCACTTT. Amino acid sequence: CASSIGDRVGSPLHF.